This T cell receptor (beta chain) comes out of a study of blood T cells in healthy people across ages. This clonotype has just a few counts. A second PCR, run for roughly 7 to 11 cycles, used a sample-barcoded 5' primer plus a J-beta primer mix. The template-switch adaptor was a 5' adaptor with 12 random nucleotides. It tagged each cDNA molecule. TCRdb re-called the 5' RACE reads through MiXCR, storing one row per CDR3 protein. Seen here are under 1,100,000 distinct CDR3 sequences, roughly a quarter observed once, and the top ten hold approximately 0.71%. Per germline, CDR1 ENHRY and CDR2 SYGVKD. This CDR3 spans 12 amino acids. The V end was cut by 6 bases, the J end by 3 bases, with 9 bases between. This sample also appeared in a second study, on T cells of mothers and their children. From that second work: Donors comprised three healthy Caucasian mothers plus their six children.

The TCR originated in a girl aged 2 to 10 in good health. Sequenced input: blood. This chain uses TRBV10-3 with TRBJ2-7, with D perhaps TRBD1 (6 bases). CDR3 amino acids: CAIRDRYYEQYF. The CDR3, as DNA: TGTGCCATCAGGGACAGATACTACGAGCAGTACTTC.